Sequencing of this TCR beta chain was carried out in a study of blood T cell repertoires in COVID-19 (dated by TCRdb to about 2020). Regarding the study in general: Samples from collaborators originated in the United States, Italy and Spain and spanned both the acute and convalescent phases of COVID-19. The material from the prospective study consisted of cDNA or gDNA derived from T cells, B-cell-depleted T cells, or PBMCs. Subjects who had been exposed to COVID-19, were actively infected with it, or had recovered from it provided the deeply sampled blood TCRbeta repertoires that made up the dataset. A freely available public database, intended as a resource for researchers studying the immune response to SARS-CoV-2, is where the repertoires were released. Samples came from the ongoing ImmuneRACE study (first 160 participants) plus 1,254 subjects from 6 global collaborators. Sample metadata almost always included a de-identified subject ID, COVID-19 status, age in years and sex. Where available, HLA class I and class II types were taken from metadata supplied by the sample provider and were not determined by assay-based typing. What the study reported, not specific to this receptor: The amount of clinical and demographic metadata varied by source and participant and was provided uncurated.

The immunoSEQ Assay, a bias-controlled multiplex PCR, was used to amplify TCRbeta CDR3 regions from genomic DNA. The authors processed their data as follows. Within the assay, amplification of reference gene primers was used to estimate how many nucleated cells each sample contained. To quantify the absolute abundance of each unique TCRbeta CDR3 rearrangement, sequence reads were collapsed and filtered. For each sample, productive Simpson clonality was calculated by taking the square root of Simpson's diversity index across productive rearrangements. In TCRdb, the immuneACCESS table is reduced to in-frame sequences with V and J assigned. These tables do not hold every clone; where another copy was compared, an unresolved V gene accounts for under half, and the others remain unexplained. V, J and clone size are those of that table, while D and trimming were read from the DNA. This sample lists 200,000 to 250,000 clones; 81% were detected once. Approximately 9% of the sample goes to the ten largest clones.

Participants in the prospective study were enrolled through a virtual design, were aged 18 to 89 years, and lived in approximately 25 United States geographic areas. In the prospective study, participants were assigned to cohorts based on the clinical history participants reported in a screening survey and a study questionnaire. In the prospective study, mobile phlebotomists collected whole blood, serum and a nasopharyngeal or oropharyngeal swab from each participant. Additional blood draws and questionnaires over a roughly two-month period could optionally be provided by prospective study participants. Prospective study blood samples were shipped either frozen or at room temperature before DNA extraction. As concerns this clone: This clone's antigen is unknown. Base quality data are lacking; no much larger clone is found one base away.

This TCR came from a woman between 45 and 60 years old with acute COVID-19. The sequenced sample consisted of PBMCs or T cells enriched from blood (not recorded which).

The CDR3 is CASSVGSGGVIYNEQFF. The nucleotide sequence reads TGTGCCAGCAGCGTAGGGTCGGGAGGGGTAATCTACAATGAGCAGTTCTTC. The V and J genes are TRBV9 and TRBJ2-1; TRBD2 lines up with 8 middle nucleotides. Trimmed from V: 0 bases; trimmed from J: 3 bases; junction bases lacking a gene match: 8. According to the germline V gene, CDR1 reads SGDLS and CDR2 reads YYNGEE. From cysteine to phenylalanine, the CDR3 is 17 amino acids long. Kept here is only the CDR3 DNA, which spans 51 bases and is read in frame from base 1.